Listed below are T cell receptor beta chains from one sample, sequenced in a study of blood T cell repertoires in COVID-19. Libraries were prepared by immunoSEQ multiplex PCR; TCRdb keeps only in-frame clonotypes and omits some of them. The data contain about 300,000 clones, almost 90% of them singletons. Sequences were obtained from PBMCs or T cells enriched from blood (not recorded which). Receptors originate from a woman aged 18 to 35 with acute COVID-19. CDR3s include the opening cysteine and the closing phenylalanine or tryptophan. The order of the fields is D gene, V gene, clone size, J gene, CDR3 protein, CDR3 DNA. D genes are given only for firm matches. The size field is filled for only some rows; it gives once, few, many or a size class.

NA	TRBV27	NA	TRBJ2-6	CASSLEGVFNSGANVLTF	TGTGCCAGCAGTTTAGAAGGGGTTTTTAACTCTGGGGCCAACGTCCTGACTTTC
TRBD1	TRBV28	NA	TRBJ1-2	CASSSSTGGYGYTF	TGTGCCAGCAGTTCTTCCACAGGGGGCTATGGCTACACCTTC
NA	TRBV7-2	NA	TRBJ1-2	CASSLGPGRNYGYTF	TGTGCCAGCAGCTTAGGACCGGGGAGGAACTATGGCTACACCTTC
NA	TRBV6-5	NA	TRBJ2-1	CASSYRGSWGNEQFF	TGTGCCAGCAGTTACCGGGGATCGTGGGGTAATGAGCAGTTCTTC
TRBD2	TRBV25-1	once	TRBJ2-7	CASSWERDGYEQYF	TGTGCCAGCAGTTGGGAGCGGGACGGTTACGAGCAGTACTTC
NA	TRBV28	NA	TRBJ2-1	CASSLWRRSEQFF	TGTGCCAGCAGTTTATGGAGGAGATCAGAGCAGTTCTTC
TRBD2	TRBV24-1	NA	TRBJ2-1	CATSGDTSEDEQFF	TGTGCCACCAGTGGTGATACTAGCGAGGATGAGCAGTTCTTC
NA	TRBV28	once	TRBJ2-7	CAGGTSPYEQYF	TGTGCCGGGGGGACGTCTCCCTACGAGCAGTACTTC
NA	TRBV28	NA	TRBJ2-5	CASSLAAGPNLWETQYF	TGTGCCAGCAGTTTAGCGGCGGGACCGAACCTTTGGGAGACCCAGTACTTC
NA	TRBV11-2	NA	TRBJ1-1	CASSLETDSEAFF	TGTGCCAGCAGCTTAGAAACAGATTCTGAAGCTTTCTTT
NA	TRBV5-1	few	TRBJ1-4	CASSSGLNEKLFF	TGCGCCAGCAGCTCAGGTTTAAATGAAAAACTGTTTTTT
TRBD1	TRBV18	NA	TRBJ1-4	CASSPLQGLNEKLFF	TGTGCCAGCTCACCCCTACAGGGGCTGAATGAAAAACTGTTTTTT
TRBD2	TRBV9	NA	TRBJ2-2	CASSVAGGFTGELFF	TGTGCCAGCAGCGTAGCGGGAGGTTTTACCGGGGAGCTGTTTTTT
NA	TRBV11-3	NA	TRBJ2-5	CASSHLKAQGLQETQYF	TGTGCCAGCAGCCACCTCAAAGCTCAGGGGCTCCAAGAGACCCAGTACTTC
TRBD1	TRBV7-3	once	TRBJ1-6	CASSLTRTGSNSPLHF	TGTGCCAGCAGCTTAACGAGGACAGGGAGTAATTCACCCCTCCACTTT
TRBD1	TRBV11-3	NA	TRBJ2-1	CASSLGQNNEQFF	TGTGCCAGCAGCTTGGGACAGAACAATGAGCAGTTCTTC
NA	TRBV29-1	NA	TRBJ2-5	CSVGEGVGETQYF	TGCAGCGTTGGGGAGGGGGTAGGTGAGACCCAGTACTTC
NA	TRBV19	NA	TRBJ2-3	CATASGTDTQYF	TGTGCCACGGCAAGCGGCACAGATACGCAGTATTTT
NA	TRBV19	NA	TRBJ2-7	CASTKTAYSYEQYF	TGTGCCAGTACGAAGACAGCCTACTCCTACGAGCAGTACTTC
TRBD1	TRBV28	NA	TRBJ1-2	CASSLYGRGRFGYTF	TGTGCCAGCAGTTTATACGGAAGGGGGCGATTTGGCTACACCTTC
NA	TRBV19	few	TRBJ1-5	CASSIVRNQPQHF	TGTGCCAGTAGTATAGTCAGGAATCAGCCCCAGCATTTT